What follows are 31 T cell receptor beta chains derived from one specimen sequenced in a study of blood T cell repertoires in COVID-19. Here immunoSEQ multiplex PCR was the method, and the copy in TCRdb shows in-frame clones only, minus some. The table records around 150,000 clones, roughly 80% of them present only once. Sample: peripheral blood. These TCRs come from an older man with acute or convalescent COVID-19.

The chain employs TRBV11-2 and TRBJ2-7; TRBD2 aligns across 9 bases. The ends lost 3 bases at V and 1 base at J; junction bases unmatched: 7. The CDR3 covers 16 residues. Per the germline V gene, CDR1 is SGHAT and CDR2 is FQNNGV. CDR3 residues: CASSLGLAVSSYEQYF. The CDR3 coding sequence is TGTGCCAGCAGCTTGGGACTAGCCGTTAGTTCCTACGAGCAGTACTTC.

The V and J genes are TRBV7-9 and TRBJ1-1, with 8 positions matching TRBD1. The germline gives CDR1 SEHNR, CDR2 FQNEAQ (reference sequence). This CDR3 spans 14 amino acids. V lost 5 bases and J lost 4; bases outside the gene matches: 6. CDR3 amino acids: CASSPVQGGTEAFF. CDR3 sequence (DNA): TGTGCCAGCAGCCCGGTACAGGGGGGCACTGAAGCTTTCTTT.

The V call is TRBV5-4, the J call TRBJ1-3; D remains ambiguous. There are 14 residues in the CDR3. Trimming removed 4 bases from V and 2 bases from J, with 10 bases in between. Germline loops: CDR1 SGHNT, CDR2 YYREEE (reference sequence). CDR3 loop: CASSTVNAGNTIYF. The CDR3 nucleotides read TGTGCCAGCAGCACAGTAAATGCTGGAAACACCATATATTTT.

The rearrangement links TRBV4-3 to TRBJ1-6; a possible D gene is TRBD1 (6 bases). CDR1 is LGHNA and CDR2 is YSLEER in the germline V gene. The V and J ends lost 0 bases and 10 bases respectively, with 13 bases between them. CDR3 size: 15 residues. Here the CDR3 DNA reads TGCGCCAGCAGCCAAGATAGAGGGGGGGCCTCACCCCTCCACTTT. It translates to CASSQDRGGASPLHF.

The V gene is TRBV5-4, the J gene TRBJ2-7; 12 bases agree with TRBD2. Germline loops: CDR1 SGHNT, CDR2 YYREEE (reference sequence). The V segment lost 5 bases and the J segment 1 base; nucleotides outside the gene matches: 7. The CDR3 loop spans 16 amino acids. The CDR3 loop reads CASREGLAGSSYEQYF. In nucleotides, the CDR3 is TGTGCCAGCAGGGAAGGACTAGCGGGATCTTCCTACGAGCAGTACTTC. The full variable domain, in which reference TRBV5-4 and TRBJ2-7 provide the parts outside the CDR3, is ETGVTQSPTHLIKTRGQQVTLRCSSQSGHNTVSWYQQALGQGPQFIFQYYREEENGRGNFPPRFSGLQFPNYSSELNVNALELDDSALYLCASREGLAGSSYEQYFGPGTRLTVT.

The chain recombines TRBV4-2 with TRBJ2-6, with D uncertain. Trimming removed 0 bases at V and 4 bases at J, with 4 bases between. The CDR3 contains 14 residues. Germline lookup yields CDR1 LGHNA and CDR2 YNFKEQ. In DNA form, the CDR3 reads TGTGCCAGCAGCCAAGAAGCAGGGGCCAACGTCCTGACTTTC. This gives the protein CASSQEAGANVLTF.

The V and J genes are TRBV29-1 and TRBJ2-5, with a possible D match to TRBD2 (6 bases). The CDR3 contains 13 residues. Trimming took 3 bases from V and 2 from J, leaving 10 bases between them. Germline values: CDR1 SQVTM, CDR2 ANQGSEA. The CDR3, as DNA: TGCAGCGTTGAGCTAGCGAATCAAGAGACCCAGTACTTC. It encodes CSVELANQETQYF.

The rearrangement joins TRBV5-1 to TRBJ1-5; weak D call: TRBD1 (6 bases). Between the trimmed V and J ends, which lost 6 bases and 2 bases, there was a span of 12 bases. The CDR3 spans 14 residues. CDR1 and CDR2 from the germline V gene are SGHRS and YFSETQ. CDR3 bases: TGCGCCAGCACCTGGGACACCCGCAATCAGCCCCAGCATTTT. Translated, it gives CASTWDTRNQPQHF.

This clone was detected only once. The CDR3 loop reads CAISDYTGNTIYF. The CDR3 DNA follows: TGTGCCATCAGTGATTACACGGGAAACACCATATATTTT. The chain is built from TRBV10-3 and TRBJ1-3; D not certain. Trimming cost V 3 bases and J 4 bases, with 7 bases left between them. The CDR3 loop spans 13 amino acids. Germline V gene lookup returns CDR1 ENHRY and CDR2 SYGVKD.

V is TRBV2 and J is TRBJ1-1; D unclear. This CDR3 comprises 13 residues. Germline CDR1 reads SNHLY; CDR2 reads FYNNEI. Trimming stripped 6 bases from V and 4 bases from J, with 12 bases between. The CDR3 coding sequence is TGTGCCAGCAGCAGGTTGGGTACCACTGAAGCTTTCTTT. This codes for CASSRLGTTEAFF.

This sequence joins TRBV6-1 and TRBJ1-2, with D perhaps TRBD1 (6 bases). CDR3 length equals 14 residues. Trimming took off 3 bases at V and 5 bases at J, with 13 bases between the two ends. The germline V gene encodes CDR1 MNHNS and CDR2 SASEGT. CDR3 in amino acids: CASSDRGRQYGYTF. The CDR3 DNA reads TGTGCCAGCAGTGACAGGGGCCGACAATATGGCTACACCTTC.

This chain connects TRBV19 to TRBJ2-2; maybe TRBD1 (7 bases). The CDR3 sequence is 18 residues long. CDR1 is LNHDA and CDR2 is SQIVND in the germline V gene (reference sequence). The V end lost 11 bases, the J end lost 6 bases, and 31 bases lay between the germline ends. CDR3 amino acids: CACTLGFLGGRGAGELFF. The CDR3 DNA follows: TGTGCCTGTACGTTGGGGTTTTTGGGGGGCAGGGGGGCCGGGGAGCTGTTTTTT.

This clone was detected only a few times. The V gene is TRBV12-3 or TRBV12-4, the J gene TRBJ2-1, with 9 bases identical to TRBD2. Unmatched junction bases numbered 3, after V lost 3 bases and J lost 12 bases. This CDR3 comprises 12 residues. CDR3 residues: CASSFSSGGQFF. The CDR3 DNA is TGTGCCAGCAGTTTTAGTAGCGGGGGGCAGTTCTTC.

This clone was observed a few times. V usage is TRBV28 and J usage is TRBJ1-5; 10 bases align to TRBD1. The CDR3 totals 15 residues. Germline V gene data show CDR1 as MDHEN and CDR2 as SYDVKM. After removal of 3 bases from V and 6 bases from J, the junction contained 5 bases not matched to a gene. This CDR3 reads CASSLGQGISQPQHF. CDR3 DNA: TGTGCCAGCAGTTTGGGACAGGGGATCAGTCAGCCCCAGCATTTT.

This chain connects TRBV5-4 to TRBJ2-7, with 9 positions matching TRBD1. J lost 1 base, V lost 4 bases, and 9 bases had no gene match. This CDR3 is built from 16 residues. Germline values: CDR1 SGHNT, CDR2 YYREEE (reference sequence). CDR3 in amino acids: CASSRSGGQGSYEQYF. The CDR3 region has the DNA TGTGCCAGCAGCCGGTCTGGGGGACAGGGTTCCTACGAGCAGTACTTC.

The rearrangement uses TRBV7-6 and TRBJ1-1; D not resolved. Trimming shortened V by 0 bases and J by 4 bases, and 9 bases separated the two germline ends. Germline CDR1 and CDR2: SGHVS and FNYEAQ. The CDR3 extends over 14 amino acids. The CDR3 protein is CASSLAAAGTEAFF. In DNA form, the CDR3 reads TGTGCCAGCAGCTTAGCGGCGGCGGGCACTGAAGCTTTCTTT.

This chain uses TRBV30 with TRBJ1-5; D remains ambiguous. The germline gives CDR1 GTSNPN, CDR2 SVGIG (reference sequence). The CDR3 loop spans 15 amino acids. Between the trimmed V and J ends, which lost 1 base and 4 bases, there was a span of 14 bases. The CDR3 DNA reads TGTGCCTGGAGTGCCCGGGGAGGGTGGAATCAGCCCCAGCATTTT. Amino acids: CAWSARGGWNQPQHF.

This chain uses TRBV27 with TRBJ2-7; the D gene is possibly TRBD1 (5 bases). Trimming shortened V by 6 bases and J by 0 bases, and 6 bases separated the two germline ends. The CDR3 is 12 residues long. CDR1 is MNHEY, CDR2 SMNVEV, per germline (reference sequence). The CDR3 region is CASSRDSYEQYF. CDR3 bases: TGTGCCAGCAGCAGGGACTCCTACGAGCAGTACTTC.

The CDR3 nucleotides read TGTGCCAGTAGTACGCATGACATTCCCGGGGAGCTGTTTTTT. Its protein is CASSTHDIPGELFF. This chain connects TRBV19 to TRBJ2-2; D call uncertain. Looked up from germline, CDR1 is LNHDA and CDR2 is SQIVND (reference sequence). This CDR3 spans 14 amino acids. Trimming stripped 4 bases from V and 6 bases from J, with 12 bases between.

The rearrangement links TRBV9 to TRBJ2-1; 11 bases match TRBD2. The J segment lost 5 bases and the V segment lost 2 bases, leaving 6 bases of the junction unmatched. CDR3 length: 16 amino acids. Per the germline V gene, CDR1 is SGDLS and CDR2 is YYNGEE. CDR3 amino acids: CASSVFSGRGDNEQFF. The CDR3 nucleotides are TGTGCCAGCAGCGTTTTTAGCGGGAGGGGAGACAATGAGCAGTTCTTC.

V and J are TRBV20-1 and TRBJ2-5; 10 bases line up with TRBD2. V lost 3 bases to trimming and J lost 6 bases; unmatched junction nucleotides: 13. This CDR3 is 16 amino acids long. Per germline, CDR1 DFQATT and CDR2 SNEGSKA (reference sequence). The CDR3 region is CSASNWERGGLKTQYF. Written as DNA, the CDR3 is TGCAGTGCTAGTAACTGGGAGCGGGGGGGTCTCAAGACCCAGTACTTC.

The chain has TRBV7-8 and TRBJ1-1; possible D gene TRBD1, 6 bases. Deletions cut 2 bases from V and 1 base from J, with 14 bases between. The CDR3 consists of 16 residues. Germline values: CDR1 SGHVS, CDR2 FQNEAQ. The CDR3 coding sequence is TGTGCCAGCAGCTTAAGTCGGAGACAGGAGAACACTGAAGCTTTCTTT. It codes for CASSLSRRQENTEAFF.

In regard to this clone: A read error may produce the germline difference seen at one junction end. The chain is built from TRBV7-9 and TRBJ2-1; 11 bases agree with TRBD2. The CDR3 extends over 12 amino acids. Germline V CDR1 and CDR2: SEHNR, FQNEAQ (reference sequence). The CDR3 protein is CASSAWTSGRVF. The CDR3, as DNA: TGTGCCAGCAGCGCCTGGACTAGCGGGCGAGTCTTC.

The genes are TRBV5-6 and TRBJ1-2, with D unresolved. Germline loops: CDR1 SGHDT, CDR2 YYEEEE. Trimming removed 2 bases from V and 5 bases from J, with 22 bases in between. This CDR3 contains 17 residues. The CDR3 DNA reads as TGTGCCAGCAGCTTTGGGGTAGGCGGACTGAGCCGTTATGGCTACACCTTC. Its protein product is CASSFGVGGLSRYGYTF.

The chain links TRBV28 to TRBJ1-5; 8 positions match TRBD1. Germline values: CDR1 MDHEN, CDR2 SYDVKM. The CDR3 is made up of 13 amino acids. The V segment lost 5 bases and the J segment 6 bases; nucleotides outside the gene matches: 3. CDR3 bases: TGTGCCAGCAGTCCAGGGGGCAGTCAGCCCCAGCATTTT. This sequence encodes CASSPGGSQPQHF.

The rearrangement links TRBV12-3 or TRBV12-4 to TRBJ1-5; D might be TRBD1 (6 bases). This CDR3 is built from 13 residues. V dropped 6 bases and J dropped 4 bases, with 10 bases sitting between them. The CDR3 DNA follows: TGTGCCAGCAGCTACGGACAGAATCAGCCCCAGCATTTT. It specifies CASSYGQNQPQHF.

This CDR3 is CASSRSGSPAQYF. The DNA for the CDR3 is TGTGCCAGCAGCAGAAGCGGGAGCCCCGCGCAGTATTTT. This rearrangement joins TRBV3-1 (or the pseudogene TRBV3-2) to TRBJ2-3; 8 bases fit TRBD2. Per the germline V gene, CDR1 is LGHDT and CDR2 is YNNKEL (reference sequence). This CDR3 is built from 13 residues. With V trimmed by 5 bases and J by 10 bases, 8 bases remained unmatched.

This sequence joins TRBV28 and TRBJ2-2; the D gene is possibly TRBD1 (7 bases). Germline CDR1 MDHEN, CDR2 SYDVKM. The CDR3 loop spans 15 amino acids. The V and J ends lost 8 bases and 7 bases respectively, with 20 bases between them. The DNA for the CDR3 is TGTGCCAGCCGGGGGAGACAGGGAAATAGCGGGGAGCTGTTTTTT. This sequence encodes CASRGRQGNSGELFF.

The chain carries TRBV14 and TRBJ2-1; 8 bases agree with TRBD1. The trim removed 4 bases at V and 13 bases at J, leaving 12 bases unmatched. Germline lookup yields CDR1 SGHDN and CDR2 FVKESK. The CDR3 is 14 amino acids. CDR3 nucleotides: TGTGCCAGCAGCCGGTCCGGACAGGGTTTACCACAGTTCTTC. The encoded protein is CASSRSGQGLPQFF.

The J gene is TRBJ1-1, the V gene TRBV27, with 7 bases aligning to TRBD1. V lost 6 bases and J lost 0; bases outside the gene matches: 10. The length of the CDR3 is 16 residues. CDR1 is MNHEY and CDR2 is SMNVEV in the germline V gene (reference sequence). CDR3 residues: CASSRGQEPMNTEAFF. In DNA, the CDR3 is TGTGCCAGCAGCCGAGGACAGGAGCCCATGAACACTGAAGCTTTCTTT.

The rearrangement links TRBV4-1 to TRBJ1-6; D remains unclear. Germline V gene data show CDR1 as MGHRA and CDR2 as YSYEKL. The CDR3 runs 14 residues. V lost 1 base and J lost 4, with 5 bases in between. Written as DNA, the CDR3 is TGCGCCAGCAGCCAAGTCTCTTATAATTCACCCCTCCACTTT. Translation gives CASSQVSYNSPLHF.